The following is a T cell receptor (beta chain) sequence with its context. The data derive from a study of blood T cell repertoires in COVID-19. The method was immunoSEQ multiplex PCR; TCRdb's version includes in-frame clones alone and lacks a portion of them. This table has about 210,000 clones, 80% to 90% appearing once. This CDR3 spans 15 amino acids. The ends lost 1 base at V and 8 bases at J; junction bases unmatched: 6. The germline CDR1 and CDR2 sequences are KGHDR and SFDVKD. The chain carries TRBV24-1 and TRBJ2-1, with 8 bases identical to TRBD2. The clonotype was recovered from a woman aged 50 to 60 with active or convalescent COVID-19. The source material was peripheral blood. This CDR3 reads CATSDFSGVAHEQFF. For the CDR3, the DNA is TGTGCCACCAGTGATTTTAGCGGGGTGGCACATGAGCAGTTCTTC.